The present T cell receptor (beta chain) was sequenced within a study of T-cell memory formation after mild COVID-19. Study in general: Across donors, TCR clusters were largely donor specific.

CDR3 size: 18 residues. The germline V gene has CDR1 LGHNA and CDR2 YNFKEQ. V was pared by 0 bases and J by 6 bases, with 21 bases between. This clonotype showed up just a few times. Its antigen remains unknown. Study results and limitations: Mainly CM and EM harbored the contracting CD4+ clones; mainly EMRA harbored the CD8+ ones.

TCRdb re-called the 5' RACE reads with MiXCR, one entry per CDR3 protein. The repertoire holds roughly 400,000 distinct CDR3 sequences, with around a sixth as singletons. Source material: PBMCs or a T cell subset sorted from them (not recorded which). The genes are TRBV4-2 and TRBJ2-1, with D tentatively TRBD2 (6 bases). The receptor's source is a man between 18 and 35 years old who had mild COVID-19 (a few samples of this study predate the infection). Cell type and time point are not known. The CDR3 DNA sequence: TGTGCCAGCAGCCAAGATGCCTCTACGTCGCGGAGGGGCAATGAGCAGTTCTTC. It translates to CASSQDASTSRRGNEQFF.